The sample holds many counts of the clone carrying this TCR beta chain. Its antigen is undetermined. This specimen belongs to a study of T cells in Graves' hyperthyroidism and ophthalmopathy. Study-level points and caveats: The authors' 13 V-J model separated ophthalmopathy from stable hyperthyroidism.

RNA transcripts were the template for amplifying TCR beta CDR3 regions. In the first-round RT-PCR of the TCR CDR3, the HTBI primer set was used. TCRdb called the multiplex PCR reads again in MiXCR, with one record for every CDR3 protein. The sample includes about 340,000 distinct CDR3 sequences, around a sixth of them seen just once. Each 10 ml fresh peripheral blood draw supplied the PBMCs. From germline, CDR1 is SNHLY and CDR2 FYNNEI. There are 12 residues in the CDR3. V lost 1 base and J 8 bases, leaving 8 bases between the germline ends. This sequence joins TRBV2 and TRBJ1-2; D ambiguous. Sequencing was done on a sample of blood. The TCR originated in a woman between 50 and 59 years old with Graves' hyperthyroidism. CDR3 DNA sequence: TGTGCCAGCAGTGAAGGGCTGGGGGGCTACACCTTC. Protein: CASSEGLGGYTF. Using reference TRBV2 and TRBJ1-2 for the parts outside the CDR3, the full variable domain is EPEVTQTPSHQVTQMGQEVILRCVPISNHLYFYWYRQILGQKVEFLVSFYNNEISEKSEIFDDQFSVERPDGSNFTLKIRSTKLEDSAMYFCASSEGLGGYTFGSGTRLTVV.